The next 27 T cell receptor beta chains were all read from a single sample in a study of T cells in Graves' hyperthyroidism and ophthalmopathy. The TCR beta CDR3 regions underwent amplification using RNA transcripts as the source. The primer set for the first-round RT-PCR of the TCR CDR3 was HTBI. TCRdb reprocessed the multiplex PCR reads via MiXCR and lists one record per CDR3 protein. Of a few hundred thousand distinct CDR3 sequences listed, about 16% are singletons. The sequenced material came from blood. The receptors originated from a woman aged 50 to 65 with Graves' hyperthyroidism that later progressed to Graves' ophthalmopathy.

This clonotype was observed many times. This chain connects TRBV11-3 to TRBJ2-2, with 7 bases identical to TRBD1. CDR1 is SGHNT, CDR2 YENEEA, per germline. This CDR3 has 16 residues. After removal of 2 bases from V and 0 bases from J, the junction contained 3 bases not matched to a gene. In nucleotides, the CDR3 is TGTGCCAGCAGCTTACGAGGGACAGCGAACACCGGGGAGCTGTTTTTT. It specifies CASSLRGTANTGELFF. Together with reference TRBV11-3 and TRBJ2-2, the CDR3 gives the full variable domain: EAGVVQSPRYKIIEKKQPVAFWCNPISGHNTLYWYLQNLGQGPELLIRYENEEAVDDSQLPKDRFSAERLKGVDSTLKIQPAELGDSAVYLCASSLRGTANTGELFFGEGSRLTVL.

This clonotype has at least ten counts. V gene TRBV28 combines with J gene TRBJ2-3, with TRBD2 matching 13 bases. The germline gives CDR1 MDHEN, CDR2 SYDVKM. Trimming cost V 7 bases and J 2 bases; bases outside gene matches: 18. This CDR3 spans 20 amino acids. CDR3 bases: TGTGCCAGCATTCCAAATGGCGGGCCAGGACTAGCGGGAGCCACAGATACGCAGTATTTT. Encoded protein: CASIPNGGPGLAGATDTQYF.

This clonotype was recorded at least ten times. The chain recombines TRBV28 with TRBJ1-2; no firm D call. V lost 0 bases to trimming and J lost 5 bases, with 10 bases between them. Per germline, CDR1 MDHEN and CDR2 SYDVKM. The CDR3 extends over 14 amino acids. CDR3 residues: CASSLWTDLYGYTF. DNA for the CDR3: TGTGCCAGCAGTTTATGGACGGATCTATATGGCTACACCTTC.

This clonotype was observed at least ten times. The chain uses TRBV28 and TRBJ1-2; a weak D match, TRBD1 (5 bases). V gave up 0 bases and J gave up 4 bases, with 18 bases separating them. Germline V gene sequence: CDR1 MDHEN, CDR2 SYDVKM. This CDR3 comprises 17 residues. The DNA of the CDR3 is TGTGCCAGCAGTTTATGGGGGACCAAAACGGCCACCTATGGCTACACCTTC. Translation gives CASSLWGTKTATYGYTF.

The CDR3 protein is CSVEDRYEQYF. The DNA for the CDR3 is TGCAGCGTTGAAGATAGGTACGAGCAGTACTTC. The J gene is TRBJ2-7, the V gene TRBV29-1, with D uncertain. The ends were cut back, 0 bases at V and 4 bases at J, with 4 bases in the middle. The CDR3 runs 11 residues. The germline CDR1 and CDR2 sequences are SQVTM and ANQGSEA.

CDR3 region: CASSGQIGLNNEQFF. In DNA form, the CDR3 reads TGTGCCAGCAGTGGACAAATAGGCCTTAACAATGAGCAGTTCTTC. V and J are TRBV6-1 and TRBJ2-1; D not resolved. Trimming took 4 bases from V and 5 from J, leaving 15 bases between them. This CDR3 spans 15 amino acids. In germline, CDR1 is MNHNS, CDR2 SASEGT.

This clonotype has ten or more counts. CDR3 in DNA: TGTGCCAGCAGTGTGAGTGGAAGTCTTGGAAACACCATATATTTT. It codes for CASSVSGSLGNTIYF. The chain carries TRBV6-1 and TRBJ1-3; D is unclear. Germline CDR1 reads MNHNS; CDR2 reads SASEGT. Trimming shortened V by 4 bases and J by 3 bases, and 13 bases separated the two germline ends. This CDR3 has 15 amino acids.

This clonotype has a single count. This may stem from a read error, because a much larger clone lies one nucleotide away. The chain is built from TRBV6-9 and TRBJ1-2, with 11 bases that match TRBD1. Germline V gives CDR1 MNHGY, CDR2 SVAAGI. This CDR3 has 17 amino acids. DNA of the CDR3: TGTGCCAGCAGTTACTGGACAGGGGGCTCATCTAACTATGGCTACATCTTC. This sequence encodes CASSYWTGGSSNYGYIF.

The chain combines TRBV5-6 with TRBJ2-7; D is perhaps TRBD2 (6 bases). The germline V gene encodes CDR1 SGHDT and CDR2 YYEEEE. This CDR3 comprises 14 residues. V gave up 5 bases and J gave up 3 bases, with 15 bases separating them. The CDR3 spells CASSWGLDNYEQYF. In DNA, the CDR3 is TGTGCCAGCAGTTGGGGACTTGACAACTACGAGCAGTACTTC.

Many counts were recorded for this clonotype. This chain joins TRBV6-1 and TRBJ1-1; D might be TRBD1 (5 bases). The ends were cut back, 6 bases at V and 3 bases at J, with 14 bases in the middle. The CDR3 has 14 residues. Per germline, CDR1 MNHNS and CDR2 SASEGT. CDR3: CASRRAGMDTEAFF. The CDR3 region has the DNA TGTGCCAGCAGGAGGGCAGGGATGGACACTGAAGCTTTCTTT.

This clonotype was detected many times. The genes are TRBV20-1 and TRBJ2-5; 8 bases are shared with TRBD1. The CDR3 runs 13 residues. With 5 bases clipped from V and 5 bases from J, the junction kept 7 bases outside the gene matches. Germline loops: CDR1 DFQATT, CDR2 SNEGSKA (reference sequence). The CDR3 coding sequence is TGCAGTGCTTTGTACAGGGGGTGGGAGACCCAGTACTTC. Protein: CSALYRGWETQYF.

This clonotype was counted many times. This chain links TRBV18 with TRBJ2-1; TRBD1 might be the D (6 bases). The CDR3 totals 14 residues. Germline V lookup: CDR1 KGHSH, CDR2 LQKENI. Trimming removed 3 bases at V and 6 bases at J, with 12 bases between. CDR3 sequence reads: CASSPGASPNEQFF. CDR3 sequence (DNA): TGTGCCAGCTCACCGGGGGCTAGTCCCAATGAGCAGTTCTTC.

This clonotype was recorded a few times. The J gene is TRBJ2-7, the V gene TRBV28; D gene uncertain. V was trimmed by 2 bases and J by 3 bases, leaving 17 bases between them. There are 16 residues in the CDR3. Germline values: CDR1 MDHEN, CDR2 SYDVKM. Here the CDR3 reads CASSLKVPGRYYEQYF. The CDR3 region has the DNA TGTGCCAGCAGTTTAAAGGTTCCGGGCAGATACTACGAGCAGTACTTC.

This clonotype was found many times. This rearrangement joins TRBV12-3 or TRBV12-4 to TRBJ1-6; D might be TRBD1 (5 bases). The CDR3 runs 15 residues. The germline V and J ends were trimmed by 6 bases and 10 bases, with 19 bases remaining between them. Here the CDR3 reads CASRSAPGPLSPLHF. The CDR3 coding sequence is TGTGCCAGCAGAAGCGCTCCGGGACCGCTGTCACCCCTCCACTTT.

This clonotype was observed at least ten times. This rearrangement joins TRBV10-3 to TRBJ2-3; D is perhaps TRBD1 (6 bases). This CDR3 comprises 14 residues. Trimming took off 6 bases at V and 2 bases at J, with 12 bases between the two ends. The germline V gene has CDR1 ENHRY and CDR2 SYGVKD. In nucleotides, the CDR3 is TGTGCCATCAGAGAAGACAGGCTCACAGATACGCAGTATTTT. It yields the protein CAIREDRLTDTQYF.

This clonotype was observed at least ten times. The V gene is TRBV2, the J gene TRBJ2-7; D gene uncertain. CDR3 size: 14 residues. Trimming removed 2 bases from V and 6 bases from J, with 14 bases in between. Looked up from germline, CDR1 is SNHLY and CDR2 is FYNNEI. In DNA form, the CDR3 reads TGTGCCAGCAGTGAATTAGCAGCAGTCCGCGAGCAGTACTTC. Its protein product is CASSELAAVREQYF.

This clonotype was recorded once. A much larger clone differs from this one at a single base, so this may be a read error. The chain couples TRBV7-9 to TRBJ1-4; 7 bases match TRBD1. The CDR3 loop spans 16 amino acids. CDR1 and CDR2 (germline): SEHNR, FQNEAQ (reference sequence). CDR3 sequence (DNA): TGTGCCGGCAGCTCCAGGGAGGGGGCGTTCGGTGAAAAACTGTTTTTT. This translates into CAGSSREGAFGEKLFF. The variable domain in full, with the rest retrieved from reference TRBV7-9 and TRBJ1-4, is DTGVSQNPRHKITKRGQNVTFRCDPISEHNRLYWYRQTLGQGPEFLTYFQNEAQLEKSRLLSDRFSAERPKGSFSTLEIQRTEQGDSAMYLCAGSSREGAFGEKLFFGSGTQLSVL.

This chain uses TRBV27 with TRBJ1-5; tentatively, D is TRBD1 (5 bases). The V end was cut by 6 bases, the J end by 0 bases, with 9 bases between. The length of the CDR3 is 14 residues. Germline V gene lookup returns CDR1 MNHEY and CDR2 SMNVEV (reference sequence). CDR3 protein: CASRGRGSNQPQHF. DNA of the CDR3: TGTGCCAGCAGGGGACGGGGTAGCAATCAGCCCCAGCATTTT.

As concerns this clonotype: This could be a read error, since a much larger clone is one nucleotide away. The chain is built from TRBV20-1 and TRBJ2-1; D may correspond to TRBD1 or TRBD2 (6 bases each). Trimming cost V 5 bases and J 9 bases, with 17 bases left between them. CDR1 and CDR2 from the germline V gene are DFQATT and SNEGSKA (reference sequence). This CDR3 spans 13 amino acids. CDR3 region: CSAGGGRLGEQFF. The CDR3 bases are TGCAGTGCTGGAGGGGGTAGATTGGGTGAGCAGTTCTTC.

This clonotype came up many times. V usage is TRBV28 and J usage is TRBJ2-5; tentatively, D is TRBD1 or TRBD2 (5 bases each). Germline-derived CDR1 and CDR2 are MDHEN and SYDVKM. This CDR3 has 14 residues. With 3 bases removed from V and 5 bases from J, the gap between germline ends came to 13 bases. The CDR3 is CASSFKGTGETQYF. The CDR3 DNA reads TGTGCCAGCAGTTTTAAGGGGACGGGGGAGACCCAGTACTTC.

The sample holds many counts of this clonotype. The CDR3 DNA follows: TGTGCCAGCAGTGGGGCCCGCCGGGATCAAGAGACCCAGTACTTC. The encoded protein is CASSGARRDQETQYF. V gene TRBV6-4 combines with J gene TRBJ2-5; TRBD2 is a possible D gene (5 bases). The germline V gene encodes CDR1 MRHNA and CDR2 SNTAGT. V dropped 4 bases and J dropped 2 bases, with 14 bases sitting between them. The CDR3 spans 15 residues.

This clonotype was detected ten times or more. V and J are TRBV2 and TRBJ2-4, with D possibly TRBD1 on 6 matching bases. In germline, CDR1 is SNHLY, CDR2 FYNNEI. Trimming removed 7 bases from V and 7 bases from J, with 14 bases in between. The CDR3 totals 13 residues. This CDR3 reads CASTGALGNIQYF. DNA of the CDR3: TGTGCCAGCACAGGGGCCCTCGGGAACATTCAGTACTTC.

There are many counts of this clonotype. The chain has TRBV10-3 and TRBJ2-1, with TRBD2 identical over 12 bases. The junction had 4 bases not matched to a gene; V was cut back by 7 bases and J by 0 bases. Per the germline V gene, CDR1 is ENHRY and CDR2 is SYGVKD. The CDR3 has 16 amino acids. The CDR3 DNA is TGTGCCATCACCGGACTAGCGGGAAGCTCCTACAATGAGCAGTTCTTC. Translating it yields CAITGLAGSSYNEQFF.

Comments on this clonotype: This may be a read error, as it is one base from a much larger clone. V usage is TRBV7-9 and J usage is TRBJ2-7; D is perhaps TRBD1 (6 bases). The CDR3 length is 16 residues. Per the germline V gene, CDR1 is SEHNR and CDR2 is FQNEAQ (reference sequence). The CDR3 spells CTSSLARGIVTDEQYF. The CDR3 DNA reads as TGTACCAGCAGCTTAGCCAGGGGAATAGTTACGGACGAGCAGTACTTC.

The gene calls are TRBV9 and TRBJ1-1, with TRBD1 identical over 7 bases. In germline, CDR1 is SGDLS, CDR2 YYNGEE. The CDR3 runs to 14 residues. The junction had 7 bases not matched to a gene; V was cut back by 7 bases and J by 1 base. The CDR3 reads CASREGAGNTEAFF. The CDR3 DNA sequence: TGTGCCAGCCGAGAGGGGGCGGGGAACACTGAAGCTTTCTTT.

On this clonotype itself: A much larger clone differs by one base, so this may be a read error. The conserved phenylalanine or tryptophan normally closing the CDR3 is absent here, so this likely arose from a read error. V and J are TRBV29-1 and TRBJ2-5, with 7 bases matching TRBD2. After removal of 4 bases from V and 1 base from J, the junction contained 6 bases not matched to a gene. The length of the CDR3 is 14 residues. CDR1 SQVTM and CDR2 ANQGSEA come from the germline V gene. CDR3 DNA: TGCAGCGTTGTGCTAGCGGAGCGCCAAGAGACCCAGTACCTC. Its protein is CSVVLAERQETQYL.

The chain couples TRBV30 to TRBJ1-3; no definite D call. The CDR3 is 13 amino acids. Trimming shortened V by 5 bases and J by 0 bases, and 8 bases separated the two germline ends. CDR1 and CDR2 (germline): GTSNPN, SVGIG (reference sequence). Written as DNA, the CDR3 is TGTGCCTGGGGTACTATCTCTGGAAACACCATATATTTT. Encoded protein: CAWGTISGNTIYF.